This TCR beta chain is from a study of beta chain features in type 1 diabetes. Donors contributed one heparinised blood draw apiece, averaging about 100 mL. This clone was counted a few times. Its antigen is undetermined. Investigators reverse transcribed all isolated RNA, so they sequenced expressed TCRB transcripts. The protocol was immunoSEQ multiplex PCR, while the TCRdb copy is restricted to in-frame clones and leaves out a portion. The table includes 300,000 or so clones, 7.5% to 9% detected once. The germline CDR1 and CDR2 sequences are MDHEN and SYDVKM. Trimming left V 10 bases short and J 6 bases short, with 8 bases between. This CDR3 spans 10 amino acids. Study-wide results and caveats: Naive, central memory and Treg TCRB repertoires seemed to resemble each other more closely in patients than they did in healthy donors. It was possible that PCR favored shorter templates, equally so in patients and controls.

Sequencing was carried out using central memory CD4+ T cells from blood. The sequence was collected from a woman aged 18-29 years in good health. The rearrangement links TRBV28 to TRBJ2-3; no firm D call. The CDR3 region is CATMGDTQYF. DNA for the CDR3: TGTGCCACCATGGGGGATACGCAGTATTTT.